This passage covers 20 T cell receptor beta chains from one sample sequenced in a study of T cell responses to AZD1222 COVID-19 vaccine (dated by TCRdb to the early 2020s). Libraries were built with the immunoSEQ multiplex PCR assay. TCRdb took this table from immuneACCESS and kept in-frame rearrangements with V and J called. Such tables lack part of the clones; where checked against another copy, unresolved V genes explain under half of the gap, and the rest is unexplained. The sample data list some 47,000 clones, and over 80% of these were observed just once. In total, the top ten clones hold around 52% of the sample. What the time point label conveys for this sample: baseline before first vaccination. Sequencing used peripheral blood, obtained on day 0 of AZD1222 vaccination. These receptors came from an adult in good health.

The chain recombines TRBV5-1 with TRBJ2-2, with no clear D. Germline CDR1 and CDR2: SGHRS and YFSETQ. There are 13 residues in the CDR3. Trimming cost V 1 base and J 5 bases, with 6 bases left between them. The CDR3 sequence is CASSLRVTGELFF. CDR3 bases: TGCGCCAGCAGCTTGAGGGTTACCGGGGAGCTGTTTTTT.

The chain has TRBV7-9 and TRBJ2-3, with D possibly being TRBD1 or TRBD2 (5 bases each). Germline V gives CDR1 SEHNR, CDR2 FQNEAQ (reference sequence). The CDR3 runs to 17 residues. Trimming cost V 1 base and J 2 bases, with 16 bases left between them. CDR3 sequence reads: CASSLGGTHTLTDTQYF. In nucleotides, the CDR3 is TGTGCCAGCAGCTTAGGTGGGACGCACACACTCACAGATACGCAGTATTTT.

This chain joins TRBV19 and TRBJ2-7, with a tentative D call TRBD1 (5 bases). There are 15 residues in the CDR3. Germline V gene data show CDR1 as LNHDA and CDR2 as SQIVND (reference sequence). V shed 3 bases and J shed 2 bases, with 14 bases lying between them. CDR3 region: CASSMNRINAYEQYF. CDR3 nucleotide sequence: TGTGCCAGTAGTATGAACAGGATCAATGCCTACGAGCAGTACTTC.

V gene TRBV11-2 combines with J gene TRBJ1-2; D not certain. The germline V gene encodes CDR1 SGHAT and CDR2 FQNNGV. V was clipped by 5 bases and J by 2 bases, with 15 bases between them. The length of the CDR3 is 15 residues. The DNA of the CDR3 is TGTGCCAGCAGCCACGATAGGATAGTAAACTATGGCTACACCTTC. Translated: CASSHDRIVNYGYTF.

There are a few counts of this clone. The chain employs TRBV24-1 and TRBJ1-2; no definite D call. V was shortened by 2 bases and J by 7 bases, with 10 bases between the two germline ends. The CDR3 sequence is 13 residues long. Germline V lookup: CDR1 KGHDR, CDR2 SFDVKD. The CDR3 is CATSDWPRTGYTF. CDR3 bases: TGTGCCACCAGTGATTGGCCTCGGACTGGCTACACCTTC.

The chain uses TRBV19 and TRBJ2-3; the D is unclear. The germline gives CDR1 LNHDA, CDR2 SQIVND (reference sequence). Trimming took off 2 bases at V and 5 bases at J, with 8 bases between the two ends. CDR3 size: 13 residues. The CDR3 bases are TGTGCCAGTAGTATAACTCCGGGAGATACGCAGTATTTT. It specifies CASSITPGDTQYF. Combining the CDR3 with reference TRBV19 and TRBJ2-3 gives the whole variable domain DGGITQSPKYLFRKEGQNVTLSCEQNLNHDAMYWYRQDPGQGLRLIYYSQIVNDFQKGDIAEGYSVSREKKESFPLTVTSAQKNPTAFYLCASSITPGDTQYFGPGTRLTVL.

This clone appeared a few times. This chain uses TRBV4-3 with TRBJ2-3; 9 bases align to TRBD1. The CDR3 is made up of 18 amino acids. After removal of 3 bases from V and 1 base from J, the junction contained 11 bases not matched to a gene. CDR1 is LGHNA and CDR2 is YSLEER in the germline V gene. The CDR3 spells CASSQQRDRVRGTDTQYF. The DNA for the CDR3 is TGCGCCAGCAGCCAGCAAAGGGACAGGGTTAGGGGCACAGATACGCAGTATTTT.

This clone turned up a few times. The J gene is TRBJ2-7, the V gene TRBV4-1; no reliable D call. Per the germline V gene, CDR1 is MGHRA and CDR2 is YSYEKL. Trimming stripped 1 base from V and 3 bases from J, with 13 bases between. The CDR3 sequence is 15 residues long. Here the CDR3 reads CASSQVFIRYYEQYF. The DNA for the CDR3 is TGCGCCAGCAGCCAAGTATTTATCCGATACTACGAGCAGTACTTC.

This clone occurred once. The CDR3 here is CASSLFGTLPDNEQFF. The CDR3 bases are TGCGCCAGCAGCTTGTTTGGGACTTTGCCTGACAATGAGCAGTTCTTC. The chain employs TRBV5-1 and TRBJ2-1, with D possibly TRBD2 on 6 matching bases. Looked up from germline, CDR1 is SGHRS and CDR2 is YFSETQ. The CDR3 runs 16 residues. The germline V and J ends were trimmed by 1 base and 5 bases, with 16 bases remaining between them. Variable domain in full (rest from reference TRBV5-1 and TRBJ2-1): KAGVTQTPRYLIKTRGQQVTLSCSPISGHRSVSWYQQTPGQGLQFLFEYFSETQRNKGNFPGRFSGRQFSNSRSEMNVSTLELGDSALYLCASSLFGTLPDNEQFFGPGTRLTVL.

The chain employs TRBV18 and TRBJ2-1; D is perhaps TRBD1 (5 bases). Trimming removed 3 bases at V and 0 bases at J, with 6 bases between. Germline loops: CDR1 KGHSH, CDR2 LQKENI. CDR3 length equals 14 residues. This CDR3 reads CASSPQGSYNEQFF. In DNA form, the CDR3 reads TGTGCCAGCTCACCCCAGGGCTCCTACAATGAGCAGTTCTTC.

The chain employs TRBV6-5 and TRBJ1-4, with D maybe TRBD1 (6 bases). V was pared by 6 bases and J by 3 bases, with 14 bases between. This CDR3 contains 15 residues. Germline CDR1 is MNHEY and CDR2 is SVGAGI. The chain's CDR3 is CASSRGGPSNEKLFF. DNA for the CDR3: TGTGCCAGCAGCAGGGGTGGACCTTCTAATGAAAAACTGTTTTTT.

The rearrangement links TRBV30 to TRBJ2-5; no definite D call. Trimming took off 0 bases at V and 3 bases at J, with 5 bases between the two ends. This CDR3 comprises 12 residues. Germline CDR1 and CDR2: GTSNPN and SVGIG (reference sequence). CDR3 sequence (DNA): TGTGCCTGGAGTGTGGGAAAAGAGACCCAGTACTTC. Amino acids: CAWSVGKETQYF.

The rearrangement uses TRBV20-1 and TRBJ2-1, with D possibly being TRBD2 (5 bases). The CDR3 loop spans 12 amino acids. The V gene's germline CDR1 is DFQATT and CDR2 SNEGSKA (reference sequence). V lost 3 bases, J lost 6 bases, and 9 bases lay in between. The CDR3 here is CSASAGANEQFF. In DNA form, the CDR3 reads TGCAGTGCTAGTGCGGGTGCCAATGAGCAGTTCTTC.

The genes are TRBV28 and TRBJ1-2, with 7 bases aligning to TRBD1. The germline V gene encodes CDR1 MDHEN and CDR2 SYDVKM. CDR3 length equals 14 residues. With 2 bases clipped from V and 4 bases from J, the junction kept 4 bases outside the gene matches. The CDR3 region is CASSLPGTVYGYTF. For the CDR3, the DNA is TGTGCCAGCAGTTTACCCGGGACAGTCTATGGCTACACCTTC.

This sequence joins TRBV30 and TRBJ1-2; D might be TRBD1 (5 bases). Germline CDR1 reads GTSNPN; CDR2 reads SVGIG (reference sequence). Between the trimmed V and J ends, which lost 5 bases and 2 bases, there was a span of 12 bases. The CDR3 has 13 residues. CDR3 nucleotides: TGTGCCTGGGGGGCGCGGTTGAACTATGGCTACACCTTC. Encoded protein: CAWGARLNYGYTF. The full variable domain, with the rest looked up from reference TRBV30 and TRBJ1-2, is SQTIHQWPATLVQPVGSPLSLECTVEGTSNPNLYWYRQAAGRGLQLLFYSVGIGQISSEVPQNLSASRPQDRQFILSSKKLLLSDSGFYLCAWGARLNYGYTFGSGTRLTVV.

The chain carries TRBV7-2 and TRBJ2-7, with 12 nucleotides matching TRBD2. V was pared by 3 bases and J by 3 bases, with 9 bases of the junction left unmatched. From germline, CDR1 is SGHTA and CDR2 FQGNSA. This CDR3 region has 17 residues. The CDR3: CASSLIVGTSGRYEQYF. The CDR3 DNA follows: TGTGCCAGCAGCTTGATTGTAGGGACTAGCGGGCGCTACGAGCAGTACTTC.

The chain carries TRBV24-1 and TRBJ2-2, with TRBD2 matching 9 bases. The junction had 6 bases not matched to a gene; V was cut back by 4 bases and J by 4 bases. The CDR3 totals 16 residues. CDR1 KGHDR and CDR2 SFDVKD come from the germline V gene. The CDR3 here is CATSDPSGESTGELFF. The DNA of the CDR3 is TGTGCCACCAGTGACCCTAGCGGGGAATCCACCGGGGAGCTGTTTTTT.

The rearrangement joins TRBV5-1 to TRBJ2-5; the D is unclear. The CDR3 runs to 13 residues. Germline lookup yields CDR1 SGHRS and CDR2 YFSETQ. The V end lost 4 bases, the J end lost 1 base, and 8 bases lay between the germline ends. The CDR3 nucleotides are TGCGCCAGCAGCACAGTCTCCCAAGAGACCCAGTACTTC. This encodes CASSTVSQETQYF.

This clone was seen just once. The chain has TRBV7-8 and TRBJ1-5; a weak D match, TRBD1 (6 bases). Trimming pared 5 bases from V and 5 bases from J, leaving 13 bases between. The germline gives CDR1 SGHVS, CDR2 FQNEAQ. This CDR3 contains 14 residues. The DNA of the CDR3 is TGTGCCAGCAGCCCGGGGGGGCGGTATCAGCCCCAGCATTTT. This gives the protein CASSPGGRYQPQHF. The variable domain in full, with the rest retrieved from reference TRBV7-8 and TRBJ1-5, is GAGVSQSPRYKVAKRGQDVALRCDPISGHVSLFWYQQALGQGPEFLTYFQNEAQLDKSGLPSDRFFAERPEGSVSTLKIQRTQQEDSAVYLCASSPGGRYQPQHFGDGTRLSIL.

There are many counts of this clone. V gene TRBV27 combines with J gene TRBJ2-7; 7 positions agree with TRBD1. V shed 6 bases and J 2 bases; nucleotides not matched to a gene: 10. The CDR3 has 15 residues. Germline CDR1 reads MNHEY; CDR2 reads SMNVEV (reference sequence). CDR3 residues: CASRQTGEIPYEQYF. Written as DNA, the CDR3 is TGTGCCAGCAGGCAAACAGGGGAGATACCCTACGAGCAGTACTTC.